This TCR beta chain was sequenced for a study of blood T cells in healthy people across ages. This clonotype has a handful of counts. The antigen is not known. It was with a sample-barcoded 5' primer and a J-beta primer mix that a second PCR of roughly 7 to 12 cycles was run. TCRdb redid the calling of the 5' RACE reads with MiXCR, one entry per CDR3 protein. The sample has 1.2 million to 1.5 million distinct CDR3 sequences; roughly 59% are singletons. Each donor's blood draw was around 9.2 milliliters of peripheral blood. Each sample yielded at least 7 million isolated PBMCs. The trim removed 1 base at V and 3 bases at J, leaving 6 bases unmatched. Germline V gene sequence: CDR1 SGHRS, CDR2 YFSETQ. The CDR3 totals 16 residues. Study-wide results and limits: Bulk PBMC profiling left naive and antigen-experienced comparisons inconclusive.

The gene calls are TRBV5-1 and TRBJ2-5, with 10 positions matching TRBD2. The TCR comes from a young man in good health. The sample taken for sequencing was blood. The CDR3 sequence is CASSLTSGVRKETQYF. The CDR3, as DNA: TGCGCCAGCAGCTTGACTAGCGGGGTGAGGAAAGAGACCCAGTACTTC.